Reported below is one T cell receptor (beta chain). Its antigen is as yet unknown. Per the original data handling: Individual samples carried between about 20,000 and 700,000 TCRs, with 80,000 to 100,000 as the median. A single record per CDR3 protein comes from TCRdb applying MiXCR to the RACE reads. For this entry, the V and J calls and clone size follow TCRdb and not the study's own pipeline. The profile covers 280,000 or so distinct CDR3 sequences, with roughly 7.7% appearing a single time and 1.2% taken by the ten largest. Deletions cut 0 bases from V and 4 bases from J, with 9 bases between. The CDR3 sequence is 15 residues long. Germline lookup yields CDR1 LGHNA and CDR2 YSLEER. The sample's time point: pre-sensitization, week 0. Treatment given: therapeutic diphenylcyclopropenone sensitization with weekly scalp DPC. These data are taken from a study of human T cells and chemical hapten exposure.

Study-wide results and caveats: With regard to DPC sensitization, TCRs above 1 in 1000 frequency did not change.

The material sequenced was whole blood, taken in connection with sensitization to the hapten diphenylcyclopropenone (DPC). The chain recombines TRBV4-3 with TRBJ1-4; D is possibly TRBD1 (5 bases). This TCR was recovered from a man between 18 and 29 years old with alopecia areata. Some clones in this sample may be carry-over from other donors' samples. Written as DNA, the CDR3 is TGCGCCAGCAGCCAAGAGCCAGGGAATAATGAAAAACTGTTTTTT. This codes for CASSQEPGNNEKLFF.